This T cell receptor beta chain emerged from a study of cytotoxic CD8 clonotypes in ibrutinib-treated CLL. Study summary: Investigators collected response samples after a median about 11 months of treatment, range 6 to 36.

On this clone: What it recognizes is unknown. The same CDR3 can be traced to other DNA sequences in this sample.

Study-level points and caveats: Exceeding age-matched healthy donors, baseline clonality also tracked the counts of circulating CD8+ T cells.

TCRdb keeps only in-frame clones here, not all; method: immunoSEQ multiplex PCR. This sample has approximately 210,000 clones; 72% occur once, and the top ten carry 13%. The germline V gene encodes CDR1 SGHTA and CDR2 FQGNSA. Trimming stripped 4 bases from V and 3 bases from J, with 4 bases between. The CDR3 has 11 residues. Sequencing used PBMCs, obtained after 24 months of ibrutinib treatment. The TCR was taken from a human donor with chronic lymphocytic leukemia. The chain couples TRBV7-2 to TRBJ2-7; D is undetermined. CDR3 in amino acids: CASSSYYEQYF. In DNA, the CDR3 is TGTGCCAGCAGCTCCTACTACGAGCAGTACTTC.